The clone carrying this TCR beta chain was seen only a few times. These data are taken from a study of regulatory T cells in long-lasting Graves disease. Germline V CDR1 and CDR2: SGHTA, FQGNSA. The CDR3 runs to 13 residues. The V and J ends lost 0 bases and 6 bases respectively, with 7 bases between them. Time point: persistent/refractory GD, antithyroid drugs over 5 years with positive TRAb. Preparation of the TCR library used RNA extracted from PBMCs. Graves' disease diagnosis relied on American Thyroid Association guidelines. Combining iRepertoire HTBI primers with Arm-PCR of CDR3 regions, the authors built TCR beta libraries. TCRdb itself ran the multiplex PCR reads through MiXCR, one entry per CDR3 protein. The sample lists 350,000 to 500,000 distinct CDR3 sequences, under 25% seen once, with more than 13% in the top ten.

The sequence derives from a female donor with Graves disease. The chain employs TRBV7-2 and TRBJ2-3; weak D call: TRBD2 (6 bases). The specimen was peripheral blood mononuclear cells (PBMCs), collected when the disease was refractory, from a patient treated with antithyroid drugs. The CDR3 here is CASSLARGDTQYF. CDR3 sequence (DNA): TGTGCCAGCAGCTTAGCACGGGGGGATACGCAGTATTTT.